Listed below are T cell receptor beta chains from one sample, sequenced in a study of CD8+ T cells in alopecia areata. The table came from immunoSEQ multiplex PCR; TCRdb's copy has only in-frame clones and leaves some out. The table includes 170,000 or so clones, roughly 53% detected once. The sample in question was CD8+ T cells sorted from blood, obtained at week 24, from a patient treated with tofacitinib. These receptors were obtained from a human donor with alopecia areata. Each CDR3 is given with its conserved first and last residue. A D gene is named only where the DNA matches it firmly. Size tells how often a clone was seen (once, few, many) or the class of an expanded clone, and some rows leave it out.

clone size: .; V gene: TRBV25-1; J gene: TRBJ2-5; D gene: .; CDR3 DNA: TGTGCCAGCAGTTTTGCACAGGGTCATCGCGAGACCCAGTACTTC; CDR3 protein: CASSFAQGHRETQYF
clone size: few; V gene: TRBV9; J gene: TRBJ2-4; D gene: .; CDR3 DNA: TGTGCCAGCAGCGTTGGGGGCCCGGGAAACATTCAGTACTTC; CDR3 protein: CASSVGGPGNIQYF
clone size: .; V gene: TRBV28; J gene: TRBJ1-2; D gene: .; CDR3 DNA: TGTGCCAGCAGTTTGAGACAGGCGAACTATGGCTACACCTTC; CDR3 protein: CASSLRQANYGYTF
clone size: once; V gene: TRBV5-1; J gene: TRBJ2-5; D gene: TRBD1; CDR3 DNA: TGCGCCAGCAGGCTGGGACAGGCGCCTCAAGAGACCCAGTACTTC; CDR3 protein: CASRLGQAPQETQYF
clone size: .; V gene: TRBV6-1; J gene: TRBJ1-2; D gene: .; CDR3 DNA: TGTGCCAGCAGGCCGGGAGCCAGGGACCGTCTCACCTTC; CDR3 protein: CASRPGARDRLTF
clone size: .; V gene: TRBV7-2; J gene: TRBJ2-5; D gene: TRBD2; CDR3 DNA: TGTGCCAGCAGCATCGGGACTAGCACATGGGAGACCCAGTACTTC; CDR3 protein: CASSIGTSTWETQYF
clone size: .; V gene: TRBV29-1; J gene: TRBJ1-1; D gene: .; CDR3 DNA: TGCAGCGTCCGTGAGGGGGCTTTCTTT; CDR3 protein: CSVREGAFF
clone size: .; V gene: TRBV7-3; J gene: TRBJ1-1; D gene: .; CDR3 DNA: TGTGCCAGCAGCCAAGAGGGGAACACTGAAGCTTTCTTT; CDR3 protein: CASSQEGNTEAFF
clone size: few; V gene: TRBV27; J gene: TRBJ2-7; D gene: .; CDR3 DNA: TGTGCCAGCAGTTTCCAACAGGTCCCCTTGGGCGAGCAGTACTTC; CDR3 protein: CASSFQQVPLGEQYF
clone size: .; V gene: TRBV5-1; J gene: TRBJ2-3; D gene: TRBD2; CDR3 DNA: TGCGCCAGCAGTTTAGCGGGGGTAACCACAGATACGCAGTATTTT; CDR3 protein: CASSLAGVTTDTQYF
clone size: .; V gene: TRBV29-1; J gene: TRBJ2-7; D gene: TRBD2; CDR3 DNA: TGCAGCGTTGGGCTAGCGGGGGAATACGAGCAGTACTTC; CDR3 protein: CSVGLAGEYEQYF
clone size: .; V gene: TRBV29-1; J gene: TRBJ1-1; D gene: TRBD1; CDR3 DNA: TGCAGCGGAGGGACAGGGGGTCCCACTGAAGCTTTCTTT; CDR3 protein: CSGGTGGPTEAFF
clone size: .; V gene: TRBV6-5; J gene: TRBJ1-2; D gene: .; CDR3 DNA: TGTGCCAGCAGATTAGGGGTTGGCTACACCTTC; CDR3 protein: CASRLGVGYTF
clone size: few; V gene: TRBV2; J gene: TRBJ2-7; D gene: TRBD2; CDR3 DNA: TGTGCCAGCATACCTACTGGGCGGGGGACCTACGAGCAGTACTTC; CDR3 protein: CASIPTGRGTYEQYF
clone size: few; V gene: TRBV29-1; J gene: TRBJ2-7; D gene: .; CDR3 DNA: TGCAGCGTTGGTAGGGCAGAGGACGAGCAGTACTTC; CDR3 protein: CSVGRAEDEQYF
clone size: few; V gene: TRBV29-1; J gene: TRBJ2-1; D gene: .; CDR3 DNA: TGCAGCGGGGGGGGCTTAGGGAGCTCCTACAATGAGCAGTTCTTC; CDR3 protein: CSGGGLGSSYNEQFF
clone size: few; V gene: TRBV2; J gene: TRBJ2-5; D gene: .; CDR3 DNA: TGTGCCAGCACTGAAATGGGCGAAGAGACCCAGTACTTC; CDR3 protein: CASTEMGEETQYF
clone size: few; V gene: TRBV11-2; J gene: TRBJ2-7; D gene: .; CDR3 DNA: TGTGCCAGCAGCTTCGGGGTGGGGGCGGAGGTCATATTGGGCGAGCAGTACTTC; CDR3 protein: CASSFGVGAEVILGEQYF
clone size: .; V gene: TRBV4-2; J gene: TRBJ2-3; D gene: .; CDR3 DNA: TGTGCCAGCATCACAAGCCTCGGGGCCTACACAGATACGCAGTATTTT; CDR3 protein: CASITSLGAYTDTQYF
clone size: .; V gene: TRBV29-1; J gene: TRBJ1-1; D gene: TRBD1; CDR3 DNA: TGCAGCGTGATCCGGGACAGGGGGCGGGACACTGAAGCTTTCTTT; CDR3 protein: CSVIRDRGRDTEAFF
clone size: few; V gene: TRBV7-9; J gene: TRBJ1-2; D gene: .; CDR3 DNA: TGTGCCAGCAGCTTAGTGGGTACAGGAGGTCATGGCTACACCTTC; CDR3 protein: CASSLVGTGGHGYTF
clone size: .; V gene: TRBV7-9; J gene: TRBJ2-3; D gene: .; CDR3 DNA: TGTGCCAGCAGCCACATACCACGGGACTCGGTCACAGATACGCAGTATTTT; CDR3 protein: CASSHIPRDSVTDTQYF
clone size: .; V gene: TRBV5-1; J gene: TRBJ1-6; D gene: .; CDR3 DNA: TGCGCCAGCAGCAGGGTCGTCGGAAATTCACCCCTCCACTTT; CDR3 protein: CASSRVVGNSPLHF
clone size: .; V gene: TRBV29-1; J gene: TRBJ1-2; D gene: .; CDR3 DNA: TGCAGCGTTCAGGGGAACTATGGCTACACCTTC; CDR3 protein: CSVQGNYGYTF
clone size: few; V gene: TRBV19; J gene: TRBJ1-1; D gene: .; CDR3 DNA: TGTGCCAGTAGTCCAAGGAACACTGAAGCTTTCTTT; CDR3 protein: CASSPRNTEAFF
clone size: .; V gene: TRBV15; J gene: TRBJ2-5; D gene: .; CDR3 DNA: TGTGCCACCAGCAGGGGGACTGAGCAAGAGACCCAGTACTTC; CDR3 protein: CATSRGTEQETQYF
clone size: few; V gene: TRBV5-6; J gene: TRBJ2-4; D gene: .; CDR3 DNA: TGTGCCAGCAGCACTGAGGGAGGCGGCATTCAGTACTTC; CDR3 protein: CASSTEGGGIQYF
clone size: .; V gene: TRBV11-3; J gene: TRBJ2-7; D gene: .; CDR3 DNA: TGTGCCAGCAGCTTAGCTGTCAGGTCCGAGCAGTACTTC; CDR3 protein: CASSLAVRSEQYF
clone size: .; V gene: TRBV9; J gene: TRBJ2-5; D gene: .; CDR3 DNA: TGTGCCAGCAGCGTATACGGGAGCCCAAAAGAGACCCAGTACTTC; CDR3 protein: CASSVYGSPKETQYF
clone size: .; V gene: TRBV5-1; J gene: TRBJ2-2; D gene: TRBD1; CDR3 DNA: TGCGCCAGCAGTCGGACAGGGGATTACACCGGGGAGCTGTTTTTT; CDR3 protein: CASSRTGDYTGELFF
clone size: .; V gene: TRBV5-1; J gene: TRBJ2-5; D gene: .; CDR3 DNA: TGCGCCAGCAGCCGATTAACAGGGTGGAGGGAGACCCAGTACTTC; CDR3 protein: CASSRLTGWRETQYF
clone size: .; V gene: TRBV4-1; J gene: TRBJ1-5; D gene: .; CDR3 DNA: TGCGCCAGCAGCCGATCAGGGTATCAGCCCCAGCATTTT; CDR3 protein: CASSRSGYQPQHF
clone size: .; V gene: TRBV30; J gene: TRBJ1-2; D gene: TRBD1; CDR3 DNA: TGTGCCTGGAATGACAGGGGACCCTTCTATGGCTACACCTTC; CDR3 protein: CAWNDRGPFYGYTF
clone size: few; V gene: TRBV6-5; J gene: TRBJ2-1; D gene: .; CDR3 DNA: TGTGCCAGCAGAGGACCCGACAATGAGCAGTTCTTC; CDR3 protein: CASRGPDNEQFF
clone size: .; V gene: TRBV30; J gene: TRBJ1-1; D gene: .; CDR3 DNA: TGTGCCTGGTCGAGGGGAAGCACTGAAGCTTTCTTT; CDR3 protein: CAWSRGSTEAFF
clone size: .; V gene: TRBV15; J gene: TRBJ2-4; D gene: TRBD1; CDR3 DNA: TGTGCCACCCGTGATCCCCAGGGGGCTCTCAGCATTCAGTACTTC; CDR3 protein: CATRDPQGALSIQYF
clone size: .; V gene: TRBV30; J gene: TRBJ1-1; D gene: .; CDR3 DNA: TGTGCCTGCGATACACAGGGTGATGGCACTGAAGCTTTCTTT; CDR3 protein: CACDTQGDGTEAFF
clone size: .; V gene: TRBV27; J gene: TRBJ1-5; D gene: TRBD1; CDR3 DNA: TGTGCCAGCAGTTTGTCGGCAGGGGGGAATCAGCCCCAGCATTTT; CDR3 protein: CASSLSAGGNQPQHF